Following are 6 T cell receptor beta chains from one sample sequenced in a study of response to subunit inactivated influenza vaccine. Via MiXCR, TCRdb re-called the RT-PCR reads, giving one row per CDR3 protein. This sample yields 500,000 to 600,000 distinct CDR3 sequences, of which approximately 12% are seen a single time; around 14% belongs to the top ten. Material: PBMCs from blood, obtained about 40 days after vaccination. All receptors come from a man aged 50 to 59 who received an inactivated influenza vaccine.

This clonotype was seen more than once but under ten times. As DNA, the CDR3 is TGCGCCAGCAGCTTGTGGCCCGCGGATCTTAGTCAGCCCCAGCATTTT. Encoded protein: CASSLWPADLSQPQHF. The chain carries TRBV5-1 and TRBJ1-5; D gene uncertain. V was clipped by 1 base and J by 6 bases, with 17 bases between them. The CDR3 runs 16 residues. Germline V gene data show CDR1 as SGHRS and CDR2 as YFSETQ.

In its sample, this clonotype was seen a few times. The chain carries TRBV4-1 and TRBJ2-3, with 8 bases fitting TRBD1. This CDR3 has 16 amino acids. V shed 1 base, J shed 2 bases, and the junction held 5 bases outside the gene matches. Germline CDR1 MGHRA, CDR2 YSYEKL. The CDR3 sequence: CASSQGGQGPTDTQYF. In DNA, the CDR3 is TGCGCCAGCAGCCAAGGCGGACAGGGACCCACAGATACGCAGTATTTT.

The J gene is TRBJ1-2, the V gene TRBV18, with TRBD1 matching over 7 bases. This CDR3 region has 13 residues. The germline CDR1 and CDR2 sequences are KGHSH and LQKENI. Trimming cost V 3 bases and J 7 bases; bases outside gene matches: 5. CDR3 amino acids: CASSPTDRVGYTF. CDR3 nucleotides: TGTGCCAGCTCACCTACCGACAGGGTTGGCTACACCTTC.

V gene TRBV7-6 combines with J gene TRBJ2-1; 13 positions match TRBD2. Germline assignment: CDR1 SGHVS and CDR2 FNYEAQ. The CDR3 runs 18 residues. The ends lost 1 base at V and 3 bases at J; junction bases unmatched: 6. CDR3: CASSLVLAGGGNYNEQFF. The CDR3, as DNA: TGTGCCAGCAGCTTAGTACTAGCGGGGGGGGGAAACTACAATGAGCAGTTCTTC.

The chain links TRBV10-3 to TRBJ2-7, with a weak D call TRBD1 (5 bases). The CDR3 runs 16 residues. Trimming shortened V by 3 bases and J by 0 bases, and 15 bases separated the two germline ends. Germline CDR1 is ENHRY and CDR2 is SYGVKD. The CDR3 loop is CAISEGGARSSYEQYF. The DNA of the CDR3 is TGTGCCATCAGTGAAGGTGGGGCCCGAAGCTCCTACGAGCAGTACTTC.

The gene calls are TRBV19 and TRBJ2-7; D unclear. V was clipped by 6 bases and J by 2 bases, with 17 bases between them. Germline lookup yields CDR1 LNHDA and CDR2 SQIVND (reference sequence). The CDR3 totals 15 residues. CDR3 in amino acids: CASSDEGFGAYEQYF. The CDR3 nucleotides are TGTGCCAGTAGCGACGAAGGGTTTGGGGCCTACGAGCAGTACTTC.